This T cell receptor beta chain is drawn from a study of blood T cell repertoires in COVID-19. Study context: T cells, B-cell-depleted T cells, or PBMCs provided the cDNA or gDNA that served as material.

Measured with immunoSEQ multiplex PCR; TCRdb has only the in-frame clones, and not every one. The sample lists 310,000 or so clones, about 90% occurring once. The V end lost 2 bases, the J end lost 5 bases, and 13 bases lay between the germline ends. The CDR3 sequence is 14 residues long. The germline V gene encodes CDR1 MDHEN and CDR2 SYDVKM. The sequence derives from a woman aged 18-29 years with acute COVID-19. The specimen was PBMCs or T cells enriched from blood (not recorded which). The rearrangement joins TRBV28 to TRBJ2-7, with D possibly TRBD2 on 6 matching bases. The CDR3: CASSLMGGTDEQYF. In DNA form, the CDR3 reads TGTGCCAGCAGTTTAATGGGGGGTACTGACGAGCAGTACTTC.